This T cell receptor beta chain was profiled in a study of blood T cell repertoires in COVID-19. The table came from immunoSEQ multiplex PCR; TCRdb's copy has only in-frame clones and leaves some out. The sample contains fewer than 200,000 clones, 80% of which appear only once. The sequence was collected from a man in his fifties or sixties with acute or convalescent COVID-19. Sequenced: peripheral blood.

CDR3 nucleotides: TGTGCCAGCAGCTTGAGGGGGTACGAGCAGTACTTC. This codes for CASSLRGYEQYF. The V gene is TRBV5-4, the J gene TRBJ2-7; possible D gene TRBD1, 6 bases. Deletions cut 1 base from V and 4 bases from J, with 6 bases between. Germline values: CDR1 SGHNT, CDR2 YYREEE (reference sequence). The CDR3 sequence is 12 residues long.